The rows below give T cell receptor beta chains drawn from one sample of a study of T-cell memory formation after mild COVID-19. Each CDR3 protein gets one entry after TCRdb re-called the 5' RACE reads with MiXCR. The table shows 150,000 to 200,000 distinct CDR3 sequences, with around a third occurring only once. The material sequenced was PBMCs or a T cell subset sorted from them (not recorded which). These receptors were collected from an adult woman who had mild COVID-19 (a few samples of this study predate the infection). Cell type and time point are not known. CDR3s include the opening cysteine and the closing phenylalanine or tryptophan. Each record gives: J gene, V gene, clone size, D gene, CDR3 DNA, CDR3 protein. The D gene is left open where the match is weak. Where a row states a size, it is once, few, many or the class of an expanded clone; other rows omit it.

>TRBJ2-3|TRBV12-3/TRBV12-4|NA|NA
TGTGCCAGCAGTTTAGGAGCAGGAAAATGGGTAGATACGCAGTATTTT
CASSLGAGKWVDTQYF
>TRBJ2-7|TRBV15|many|NA
TGTGCCACCAGCAGTGACCGGAAGGAGCAGTACTTC
CATSSDRKEQYF
>TRBJ1-1|TRBV19|NA|TRBD1
TGTGCCAGTAGTCCAGGGGACAGGGGGTATGAAGCTTTCTTT
CASSPGDRGYEAFF
>TRBJ2-1|TRBV29-1|NA|NA
TGCAGCGTTGAAGAAGGGCAGTCATATAGTTTTCAGTCCCTTAATGAGCAGTTCTTC
CSVEEGQSYSFQSLNEQFF
>TRBJ1-3|TRBV29-1|few|NA
TGCAGATCCGACAGGCCCCGCTCTGGAAACACCATATATTTT
CRSDRPRSGNTIYF
>TRBJ2-6|TRBV4-1|NA|NA
TGCGCCAGCAGCCAGGGGCAAGTATACTCTGGGGCCAACGTCCTGACTTTC
CASSQGQVYSGANVLTF
>TRBJ2-3|TRBV4-3|NA|NA
TGCGCCAGCAGCCAAGATTGGACAGATACGCAGTATTTT
CASSQDWTDTQYF
>TRBJ2-6|TRBV7-9|NA|NA
TGTGCCAGCAGCTTATCTACTCCTGGGGCCAACGTCCTGACTTTC
CASSLSTPGANVLTF
>TRBJ2-1|TRBV29-1|few|NA
TGCAGCGTTGAAGATCCCCGACAGGAGAGCTATGAGCAGTTCTTC
CSVEDPRQESYEQFF
>TRBJ2-3|TRBV9|few|NA
TGTGCCAGCAGCGTCCCCTCGGGGGGCAGCACAGATACGCAGTATTTT
CASSVPSGGSTDTQYF
>TRBJ1-2|TRBV10-3|NA|TRBD1
TGTGCCATCAGTGACCCGACAGGGGACTATGGCTACACCTTC
CAISDPTGDYGYTF
>TRBJ1-2|TRBV24-1|NA|TRBD1
TGTGCCACCAGTGAAACAGGGGGCACTAATGGCTACACCTTC
CATSETGGTNGYTF
>TRBJ2-2|TRBV30|NA|NA
TGTGCCTGGAGTGTACTACGTGCCGGGGAGCTGTTTTTT
CAWSVLRAGELFF
>TRBJ1-2|TRBV5-1|NA|NA
TGCGCCAGCAGTCTTGGCGAATTCTATGGCTACACCTTC
CASSLGEFYGYTF
>TRBJ2-1|TRBV7-6|NA|TRBD2
TGTGCCAGCAGCTTAGATCCGGCTAGCGGGAGTGGGGACAATGAGCAGTTCTTC
CASSLDPASGSGDNEQFF
>TRBJ2-1|TRBV5-1|many|NA
TGCGCCAGCAGCCCCGGGGCTAGGTACAATGAGCAGTTCTTC
CASSPGARYNEQFF
>TRBJ2-6|TRBV6-4|NA|TRBD1
TGTGCCAGCAGCCCCGGGACAGGGTCCCCTGGGGCCAACGTCCTGACTTTC
CASSPGTGSPGANVLTF
>TRBJ2-1|TRBV11-2|many|NA
TGTGCCAGCAGCTTAGGCCTGAACAATGAGCAGTTCTTC
CASSLGLNNEQFF
>TRBJ2-1|TRBV20-1|NA|TRBD2
TGCAGTGCTAGCCCGACTAGCGGAAGTTACAATGAGCAGTTCTTC
CSASPTSGSYNEQFF
>TRBJ1-4|TRBV5-1|few|TRBD1
TGCGCCAGCAGCGCGGGACAGATTAATGAAAAACTGTTTTTT
CASSAGQINEKLFF